This T cell receptor (beta chain) was sequenced in a study of technical replicates of blood from a handful of donors. TCRdb keeps only in-frame clones here, not all; method: immunoSEQ multiplex PCR. This sample has over 70,000 clones, with more than 90% found just once. Germline CDR1 MGHRA, CDR2 YSYEKL. V lost 2 bases and J lost 10, with 21 bases in between. The CDR3 consists of 16 residues. This TCR came from a human donor in good health. What was sequenced was T cells isolated from PBMCs. The chain has TRBV4-1 and TRBJ2-1; D possibly corresponds to TRBD1 (6 bases). The CDR3 DNA follows: TGCGCCAGCAGCCAACCTACCGGGACCCCAAGGGGGGAGCAGTTCTTC. Residues: CASSQPTGTPRGEQFF.